The entry below describes one T cell receptor (beta chain). Trimming left V 2 bases short and J 2 bases short, with 7 bases between. From germline, CDR1 is SGHRS and CDR2 YFSETQ. The CDR3 has 14 residues. This sample was taken from a study of blood T cell repertoires in COVID-19. About the study: Donors in the United States, Italy and Spain gave samples during acute or convalescent COVID-19.

Per the original methods: The assay estimated nucleated cells by amplifying reference gene primers. Method: immunoSEQ multiplex PCR; TCRdb's copy keeps in-frame clones and lacks some. Clonal size and the V and J genes are those of that table, whereas D and trimming came from the DNA. The sample consists of 150,000 to 200,000 clones, 85% of them appearing once. The receptor's source is a woman between 55 and 75 years old with acute or convalescent COVID-19. Sequenced input: peripheral blood. The chain combines TRBV5-1 with TRBJ1-4; tentatively, D is TRBD1 (6 bases). The DNA for the CDR3 is TGCGCCAGCAGCTTAGGGGGTACTAATGAAAAACTGTTTTTT. This encodes CASSLGGTNEKLFF.